The 26 T cell receptor beta chains presented below share a single source sample, sequenced in a study of shared clonotypes between healthy human individuals. Sequencing was performed with immunoSEQ multiplex PCR; in TCRdb, only in-frame clones are kept and a portion is missing. The sample lists under 600,000 clones; 95% to 97% were seen once. Sequencing used naive CD4+ T cells sorted from blood. Indicated subset: CD45RA+ positively selected. These receptor sequences come from a woman in her twenties or thirties in good health.

The chain joins TRBV5-1 to TRBJ2-5; no definite D call. The CDR3 has 15 amino acids. Trimming cost V 2 bases and J 1 base, with 12 bases left between them. From germline, CDR1 is SGHRS and CDR2 YFSETQ. In DNA form, the CDR3 reads TGCGCCAGCAGCTTTGGAGCCCCTATCCAAGAGACCCAGTACTTC. Translated: CASSFGAPIQETQYF.

For this clone: One junction end does not reproduce the germline sequence, and a read error may be involved. This chain joins TRBV28 and TRBJ1-3; D is possibly TRBD1 (5 bases). Per germline, CDR1 MDHEN and CDR2 SYDVKM. This CDR3 is built from 16 residues. CDR3 nucleotide sequence: TGTGCCAGCAGTATATGGGGGAAAATCTCTGGAAACACCATATATTTT. Amino acids: CASSIWGKISGNTIYF. The full variable domain, its missing parts supplied by reference TRBV28 and TRBJ1-3, is DVKVTQSSRYLVKRTGEKVFLECVQDMDHENMFWYRQDPGLGLRLIYFSYDVKMKEKGDIPEGYSVSREKKERFSLILESASTNQTSMYLCASSIWGKISGNTIYFGEGSWLTVV.

This sequence joins TRBV29-1 and TRBJ2-3, with 10 nucleotides matching TRBD2. V lost 7 bases, J lost 2 bases, and 6 bases stayed unmatched. This CDR3 is 14 amino acids long. Germline loops: CDR1 SQVTM, CDR2 ANQGSEA. The CDR3 loop is CSAGLAATTDTQYF. The CDR3 DNA reads TGCAGCGCAGGACTAGCGGCTACCACAGATACGCAGTATTTT.

The rearrangement joins TRBV19 to TRBJ2-5, with TRBD2 matching over 13 bases. The end of the DNA aligns better with TRBJ2-7, so the J call may be wrong. CDR1 and CDR2 (germline): LNHDA, SQIVND (reference sequence). The CDR3 is made up of 16 amino acids. Written as DNA, the CDR3 is TGTGCCAGTAGCCATAGGACTAGCGGGAGCGGGTACGAGCAGTACTTC. This sequence encodes CASSHRTSGSGYEQYF.

This chain uses TRBV2 with TRBJ2-3; D is perhaps TRBD1 or TRBD2 (5 bases each). CDR3 length: 16 residues. V dropped 4 bases and J dropped 2 bases, with 16 bases sitting between them. Germline values: CDR1 SNHLY, CDR2 FYNNEI. The CDR3 bases are TGTGCCAGCAGTGCTCGGGACCGCTCCTTCACAGATACGCAGTATTTT. Protein sequence: CASSARDRSFTDTQYF. Variable domain in full (rest from reference TRBV2 and TRBJ2-3): EPEVTQTPSHQVTQMGQEVILRCVPISNHLYFYWYRQILGQKVEFLVSFYNNEISEKSEIFDDQFSVERPDGSNFTLKIRSTKLEDSAMYFCASSARDRSFTDTQYFGPGTRLTVL.

V is TRBV19 and J is TRBJ2-7, with D hard to call. In germline, CDR1 is LNHDA, CDR2 SQIVND (reference sequence). The V and J ends lost 4 bases and 0 bases respectively, with 10 bases between them. The CDR3 runs 14 residues. The CDR3 nucleotides read TGTGCCAGTAGTACTGGACCGAGCTCCTACGAGCAGTACTTC. Its translation is CASSTGPSSYEQYF.

This CDR3 is CANLGRTYEQYF. The CDR3 DNA reads TGTGCCAACCTGGGACGGACCTACGAGCAGTACTTC. This chain uses TRBV27 with TRBJ2-7; D could derive from TRBD1 or TRBD2 (5 bases each). Germline values: CDR1 MNHEY, CDR2 SMNVEV (reference sequence). The CDR3 extends over 12 amino acids. The germline V and J ends were trimmed by 10 bases and 2 bases, with 12 bases remaining between them.

The rearrangement uses TRBV11-2 and TRBJ2-1; D assignment may be TRBD1 or TRBD2 (5 bases each). CDR1 and CDR2 from the germline V gene are SGHAT and FQNNGV. The CDR3 has 15 residues. V lost 0 bases and J 3 bases, leaving 9 bases between the germline ends. CDR3 coding DNA: TGTGCCAGCAGCTTAGATGGGGGATTCTACAATGAGCAGTTCTTC. It yields the protein CASSLDGGFYNEQFF.

This rearrangement joins TRBV6-4 to TRBJ2-2; 7 bases align to TRBD2. J was trimmed by 4 bases and V by 2 bases; bases with no gene match: 10. Germline CDR1 and CDR2: MRHNA and SNTAGT. This CDR3 is built from 17 residues. The CDR3 is CASSDGWERGVTGELFF. Written as DNA, the CDR3 is TGTGCCAGCAGTGACGGGTGGGAGCGGGGTGTCACCGGGGAGCTGTTTTTT.

The gene calls are TRBV10-3 and TRBJ1-2; D unclear. Germline assignment: CDR1 ENHRY and CDR2 SYGVKD. V dropped 0 bases and J dropped 3 bases, with 5 bases sitting between them. The length of the CDR3 is 13 residues. CDR3 protein: CAISESGYYGYTF. As DNA, the CDR3 is TGTGCCATCAGTGAGTCCGGGTACTATGGCTACACCTTC.

This rearrangement joins TRBV6-1 to TRBJ1-4; 7 nucleotides line up with TRBD1. Looked up from germline, CDR1 is MNHNS and CDR2 is SASEGT. The CDR3 runs 14 residues. J lost 6 bases, V lost 8 bases, and 9 bases had no gene match. CDR3 in amino acids: CASSDPGGDEKLFF. The CDR3 nucleotides are TGTGCCAGCTCAGACCCAGGGGGTGATGAAAAACTGTTTTTT.

With regard to this clone: Additional DNA sequences in this sample encode the identical CDR3. The chain is built from TRBV27 and TRBJ1-2; D gene unclear. Germline CDR1 reads MNHEY; CDR2 reads SMNVEV (reference sequence). Trimming took 0 bases from V and 4 from J, leaving 6 bases between them. This CDR3 has 13 residues. DNA for the CDR3: TGTGCCAGCAGTTTATCCGGTTTCTATGGCTACACCTTC. It specifies CASSLSGFYGYTF.

The chain couples TRBV4-1 to TRBJ1-6; D is uncertain. Trimming left V 0 bases short and J 18 bases short, with 15 bases between. CDR3 length: 13 residues. The germline gives CDR1 MGHRA, CDR2 YSYEKL. CDR3 in DNA: TGCGCCAGCAGCCAAGATCCCCTAAAGGGAAACCACTTT. It yields the protein CASSQDPLKGNHF.

CDR3 sequence (DNA): TGTGCCAGTAGTATAGATGGGGTCTCTGGGGCCAACGTCCTGACTTTC. Amino acid sequence: CASSIDGVSGANVLTF. The rearrangement joins TRBV19 to TRBJ2-6; D is undetermined. The CDR3 spans 16 residues. From germline, CDR1 is LNHDA and CDR2 SQIVND (reference sequence). Trimming removed 0 bases at V and 0 bases at J, with 6 bases between.

This chain uses TRBV28 with TRBJ1-2; 8 bases are shared with TRBD1. V was pared by 6 bases and J by 3 bases, with 6 bases of the junction left unmatched. In germline, CDR1 is MDHEN, CDR2 SYDVKM. The CDR3 spans 14 residues. The CDR3 sequence is CASSPPGQDYGYTF. The DNA of the CDR3 is TGTGCCAGCAGCCCTCCGGGACAGGACTATGGCTACACCTTC.

Points on this clone: An end of the junction differs from the germline gene, which may be a read error. The chain employs TRBV11-2 and TRBJ2-7; 9 nucleotides align to TRBD2. The germline V gene has CDR1 SGHAT and CDR2 FQNNGV. The CDR3 has 13 amino acids. The CDR3 DNA reads TGTGCCAGCAGAAATCTAGGCGGGAGGGCCGCTGGATTC. Protein sequence: CASRNLGGRAAGF.

The chain is built from TRBV7-9 and TRBJ1-3; D unclear. The germline V gene encodes CDR1 SEHNR and CDR2 FQNEAQ (reference sequence). The CDR3 consists of 13 residues. V lost 3 bases to trimming and J lost 2 bases, with 5 bases between them. CDR3 sequence (DNA): TGTGCCAGCAGCTTGAGGACTGGAAACACCATATATTTT. Protein product: CASSLRTGNTIYF.

The chain carries TRBV7-9 and TRBJ1-1, with D unclear. CDR1 is SEHNR and CDR2 is FQNEAQ in the germline V gene (reference sequence). Trimming stripped 3 bases from V and 3 bases from J, with 8 bases between. The CDR3 covers 13 residues. The CDR3 coding sequence is TGTGCCAGCAGCTTTTCGATGGACACTGAAGCTTTCTTT. It codes for CASSFSMDTEAFF.

In its sample, this clone was seen once. The chain has TRBV2 and TRBJ1-3, with D hard to call. The V and J ends lost 6 bases and 3 bases respectively, with 9 bases between them. The germline gives CDR1 SNHLY, CDR2 FYNNEI. This CDR3 region has 13 residues. CDR3 bases: TGTGCCAGCAGACAGAACGATGGAAACACCATATATTTT. Its translation is CASRQNDGNTIYF. Combining the CDR3 with reference TRBV2 and TRBJ1-3 gives the whole variable domain EPEVTQTPSHQVTQMGQEVILRCVPISNHLYFYWYRQILGQKVEFLVSFYNNEISEKSEIFDDQFSVERPDGSNFTLKIRSTKLEDSAMYFCASRQNDGNTIYFGEGSWLTVV.

V gene TRBV9 combines with J gene TRBJ2-3; D gene uncertain. The CDR3 spans 15 residues. Germline CDR1 SGDLS, CDR2 YYNGEE. The V end lost 2 bases, the J end lost 0 bases, and 10 bases lay between the germline ends. Here the CDR3 DNA reads TGTGCCAGCAGCGTCCAGCCGAGTAGCACAGATACGCAGTATTTT. Protein: CASSVQPSSTDTQYF.

This clone was counted a single time. The chain carries TRBV6-6 and TRBJ2-5, with 8 bases identical to TRBD1. There are 13 residues in the CDR3. V lost 6 bases to trimming and J lost 4 bases; unmatched junction nucleotides: 4. Germline values: CDR1 MNHNY, CDR2 SVGAGI (reference sequence). The CDR3 reads CASRITGGETQYF. CDR3 DNA sequence: TGTGCCAGCAGAATAACAGGGGGAGAGACCCAGTACTTC.

The chain joins TRBV28 to TRBJ1-1, with D possibly TRBD1 on 6 matching bases. V lost 5 bases and J lost 2, with 12 bases in between. CDR3 size: 14 residues. Germline values: CDR1 MDHEN, CDR2 SYDVKM. For the CDR3, the DNA is TGTGCCAGCAGTGGGGGGGCAAGTAACACTGAAGCTTTCTTT. It specifies CASSGGASNTEAFF.

The V and J genes are TRBV29-1 and TRBJ2-3, with 10 bases matching TRBD2. V trimming: 5 bases; J trimming: 5 bases; junction bases outside the gene matches: 7. CDR1 is SQVTM and CDR2 is ANQGSEA in the germline V gene. The length of the CDR3 is 14 residues. The CDR3 region is CSVSSGRAIDTQYF. CDR3 nucleotide sequence: TGCAGCGTTAGCAGCGGGAGGGCCATAGATACGCAGTATTTT.

This clone was detected only a few times. V usage is TRBV28 and J usage is TRBJ1-2, with 7 bases that match TRBD1. Germline V CDR1 and CDR2: MDHEN, SYDVKM. The junction had 5 bases not matched to a gene; V was cut back by 10 bases and J by 6 bases. CDR3 length: 11 amino acids. The CDR3 is CATMTGNGYTF. The CDR3 nucleotides read TGTGCCACCATGACAGGGAATGGCTACACCTTC.

This clone was observed a single time. The chain couples TRBV28 to TRBJ2-7; D is perhaps TRBD2 (5 bases). The germline V gene encodes CDR1 MDHEN and CDR2 SYDVKM. The V and J ends lost 2 bases and 0 bases respectively, with 11 bases between them. The CDR3 is 15 residues long. The CDR3 coding sequence is TGTGCCAGCAGTTTAGCCAGCGGCGCCTCCTACGAGCAGTACTTC. Protein: CASSLASGASYEQYF.

This clone was observed once. This chain joins TRBV10-3 and TRBJ1-2; D unresolved. This CDR3 is 16 amino acids long. V lost 4 bases and J 1 base, leaving 16 bases between the germline ends. CDR1 is ENHRY, CDR2 SYGVKD, per germline. The CDR3 here is CAISGTEPLINYGYTF. The CDR3 nucleotides read TGTGCCATCAGTGGGACCGAGCCTCTCATTAACTATGGCTACACCTTC.